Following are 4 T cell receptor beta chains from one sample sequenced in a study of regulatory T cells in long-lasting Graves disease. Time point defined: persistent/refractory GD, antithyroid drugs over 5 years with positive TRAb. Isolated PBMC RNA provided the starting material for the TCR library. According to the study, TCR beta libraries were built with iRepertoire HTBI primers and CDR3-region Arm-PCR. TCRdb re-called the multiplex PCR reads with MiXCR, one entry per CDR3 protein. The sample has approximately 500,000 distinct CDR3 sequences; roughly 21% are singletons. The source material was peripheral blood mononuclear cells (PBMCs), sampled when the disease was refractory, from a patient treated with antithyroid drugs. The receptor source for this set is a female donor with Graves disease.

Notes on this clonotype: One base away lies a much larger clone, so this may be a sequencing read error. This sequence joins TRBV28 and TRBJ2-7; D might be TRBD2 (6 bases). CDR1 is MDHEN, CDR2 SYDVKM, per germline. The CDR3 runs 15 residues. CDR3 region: CASSLLGGSGNEQHF. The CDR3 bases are TGTGCCAGCAGTTTATTGGGGGGTTCGGGTAACGAGCAGCACTTC.

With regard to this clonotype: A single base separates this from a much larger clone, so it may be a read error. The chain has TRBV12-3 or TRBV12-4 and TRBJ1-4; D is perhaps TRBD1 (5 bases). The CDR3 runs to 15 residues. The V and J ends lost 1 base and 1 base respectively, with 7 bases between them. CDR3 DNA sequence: TGTGCCAGCAGTTTAGGGGGGAAAACTAATGAAAAACTGTTTTTT. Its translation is CASSLGGKTNEKLFF.

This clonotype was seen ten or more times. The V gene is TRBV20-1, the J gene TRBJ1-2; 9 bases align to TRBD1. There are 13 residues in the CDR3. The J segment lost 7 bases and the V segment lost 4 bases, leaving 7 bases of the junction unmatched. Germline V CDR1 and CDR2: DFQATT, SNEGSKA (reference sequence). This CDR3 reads CSAIGTGMVGYTF. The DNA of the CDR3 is TGCAGTGCTATCGGGACAGGGATGGTTGGCTACACCTTC.

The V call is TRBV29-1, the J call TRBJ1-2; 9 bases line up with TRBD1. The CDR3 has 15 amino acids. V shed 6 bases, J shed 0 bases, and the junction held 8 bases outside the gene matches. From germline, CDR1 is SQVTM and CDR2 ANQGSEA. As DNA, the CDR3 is TGCAGCGTCGCCGGGACAGGGTGGACTAACTATGGCTACACCTTC. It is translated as CSVAGTGWTNYGYTF.